The clone carrying this T cell receptor (beta chain) was recorded only once. This sample was included in a study of blood T cell repertoires in COVID-19. The overall study: Samples representing acute and convalescent COVID-19 were sourced from the United States, Italy and Spain. The analysed material was cDNA or gDNA that came from T cells, B-cell-depleted T cells, or PBMCs.

Per the original methods: Reference gene primer amplification yielded estimated nucleated cell counts. Assay used: immunoSEQ multiplex PCR; TCRdb lists only in-frame clones, some missing. The DNA was the basis for D and trimming; V, J and clone size are from that table. The data show 650,000 to 800,000 clones, just under 90% seen once. CDR1 and CDR2 (germline): LGHDT, YNNKEL (reference sequence). V was pared by 1 base and J by 4 bases, with 8 bases between. The CDR3 spans 14 residues. Input material: peripheral blood. The chain is built from TRBV3-1 (or the pseudogene TRBV3-2) and TRBJ2-1; D not certain. The source of this sequence is a woman under 30 with acute or convalescent COVID-19. The CDR3 DNA sequence: TGTGCCAGCAGCCAAGTTCCCGGGTACAATGAGCAGTTCTTC. The encoded protein is CASSQVPGYNEQFF.